This record concerns one T cell receptor beta chain sequence. Original processing methods: It was from reference gene primer amplification that nucleated cell counts were estimated. Profiling relied on immunoSEQ multiplex PCR, and the TCRdb table lists in-frame clones only, not all of them. The V and J calls and clone size were taken over from that table, and D and trimming were inferred from the DNA. The sample lists 150,000 to 200,000 clones, around 82% seen once, with 7% in the top ten. The CDR3 loop spans 14 amino acids. Trimming took off 6 bases at V and 7 bases at J, with 17 bases between the two ends. Germline values: CDR1 MNHEY, CDR2 SMNVEV (reference sequence). Patients of the Seattle cohort, enrolled during active infection, were followed longitudinally. This sample was included in a study of blood T cell repertoires in COVID-19. Overall study context: The analysed material was cDNA or gDNA that came from T cells, B-cell-depleted T cells, or PBMCs.

The rearrangement joins TRBV27 to TRBJ2-3; a possible D gene is TRBD2 (5 bases). The receptor was derived from a woman in her thirties or forties with COVID-19, enrolled during active disease. Sequenced: peripheral blood. CDR3 loop: CASRSFSDGNTQYF. The CDR3 DNA reads TGTGCCAGCAGATCCTTTAGCGACGGCAATACGCAGTATTTT.